Below, one TCR beta chain is given with its context. Its antigen is not identified. Sequencing used immunoSEQ multiplex PCR; TCRdb keeps in-frame clones, though not all of them. This repertoire shows more than 12,000 clones, 50% to 55% found once; its top ten account for under 35%. There are 16 residues in the CDR3. Germline trimming cut 3 bases from V and 2 bases from J; bases unmatched to any gene: 6. From germline, CDR1 is SEHNR and CDR2 FQNEAQ (reference sequence). The data were obtained in a study of cytotoxic CD8 clonotypes in ibrutinib-treated CLL. Study in general: The patient breakdown showed 10 to 12 relapsed/refractory and under 16 treatment-naive cases, with fewer than 18 IGHV unmutated. Study observations and caveats: Baseline levels were approached again at progression, after clonality had risen at ibrutinib response.

This sequence originates from a human donor with chronic lymphocytic leukemia. Sequenced material: PBMCs, taken at an approximately 25-month disease-progression time point, from a patient treated with ibrutinib. This rearrangement joins TRBV7-9 to TRBJ2-7, with TRBD1 matching over 11 bases. CDR3 in amino acids: CASSFGQGASPYEQYF. CDR3 bases: TGTGCCAGCAGCTTCGGACAGGGGGCCTCACCCTACGAGCAGTACTTC.